This section outlines one T cell receptor beta chain sequence together with its context. Its antigen is unknown. Data came from immunoSEQ multiplex PCR; TCRdb stores just in-frame clones and leaves some out. Of approximately 20,000 clones detected, about 76% appear once; the ten largest clones hold 25% to 35%. The data originate from a study of CD4 T cells in relation to SARS-CoV-2 and coronaviruses. The study's findings and limits: Each donor contributed either pre-pandemic or post-infection samples, not both.

CD4+ T cells from unexposed donors were obtained before the COVID-19 pandemic (2011-2018). The cells were cultured for less than twelve days before CD4+ T cells were isolated. Germline values: CDR1 SGHTA, CDR2 FQGNSA. The CDR3 extends over 15 amino acids. Trimming shortened V by 5 bases and J by 4 bases, and 14 bases separated the two germline ends. Sequencing input: CD4+ T cells from PBMCs, cultured in vitro. This sequence joins TRBV7-2 and TRBJ1-4; tentatively, D is TRBD1 (6 bases). The sequence derives from a human donor in good health. In DNA form, the CDR3 reads TGTGCCAGCAGCCCGGCGGACAGACTTAATGAAAAACTGTTTTTT. Amino acids: CASSPADRLNEKLFF. Based on the CDR3 plus reference TRBV7-2 and TRBJ1-4, the full variable domain is GAGVSQSPSNKVTEKGKDVELRCDPISGHTALYWYRQSLGQGLEFLIYFQGNSAPDKSGLPSDRFSAERTGGSVSTLTIQRTQQEDSAVYLCASSPADRLNEKLFFGSGTQLSVL.